A single sample is the source of the 11 T cell receptor beta chains below, sequenced in a study of control samples from healthy donors and cancer patients. Repertoires were generated with immunoSEQ multiplex PCR, while TCRdb's copy carries only in-frame clones and drops some. The sample yields some 120,000 clones, approximately 90% seen once. Sample: blood. The receptors stem from a woman in her 70s in good health.

This clone was observed a single time. J is TRBJ2-2 and V is TRBV10-3; D unclear. The CDR3 covers 15 residues. Germline V CDR1 and CDR2: ENHRY, SYGVKD. V was pared by 6 bases and J by 4 bases, with 15 bases between. The CDR3: CAIRIDGVLTGELFF. CDR3 coding DNA: TGTGCCATCAGAATTGATGGTGTCCTCACCGGGGAGCTGTTTTTT.

As regards this clone: At one of its ends the junction is not consistent with the germline gene, which may arise from a read error. The V gene is TRBV4-1, the J gene TRBJ1-3; D is unclear. CDR3 length: 18 amino acids. Germline loops: CDR1 MGHRA, CDR2 YSYEKL. This CDR3 is CASTQLLQTLSTSNTIYF. The CDR3 DNA follows: TGCGCCAGCACCCAATTGCTCCAGACTCTCTCCACTTCAAACACCATATATTTT.

The V gene is TRBV27, the J gene TRBJ1-1, with D perhaps TRBD1 (6 bases). Germline CDR1 reads MNHEY; CDR2 reads SMNVEV (reference sequence). V gave up 5 bases and J gave up 1 base, with 8 bases separating them. The CDR3 is made up of 13 amino acids. For the CDR3, the DNA is TGTGCCAGCAGTCTGACAGGGAACACTGAAGCTTTCTTT. Translation gives CASSLTGNTEAFF.

The chain employs TRBV21-1 and TRBJ2-7; the table assigns TRBD1, which was not confirmed against the DNA. TRBV21-1 is a pseudogene locus. The CDR3 extends over 18 amino acids. The CDR3 DNA sequence: TGTGCCAGCAGCAAACTCGGACGATGGACACGGAGCTCCTACGAGCAGTACTTC. Protein sequence: CASSKLGRWTRSSYEQYF.

The count of this clone is one. The chain joins TRBV5-8 to TRBJ2-7; TRBD1 matches 8 bases. The germline gives CDR1 SGHTS, CDR2 YDEGEE. After removal of 3 bases from V and 2 bases from J, the junction contained 4 bases not matched to a gene. The length of the CDR3 is 14 residues. Here the CDR3 reads CASSSGQVTYEQYF. The DNA of the CDR3 is TGTGCCAGCAGCTCGGGACAGGTCACCTACGAGCAGTACTTC.

The V call is TRBV9, the J call TRBJ2-5; D possibly matches TRBD1 or TRBD2 (5 bases each). The germline V gene has CDR1 SGDLS and CDR2 YYNGEE. V was cut by 4 bases and J by 9 bases, with 16 bases left in between. The CDR3 covers 13 residues. DNA of the CDR3: TGTGCCAGCAGCCCCGTCGGGGCAGTAGCCCAGTACTTC. This encodes CASSPVGAVAQYF.

This CDR3 is CASTPRAQGAAYNEQFF. For the CDR3, the DNA is TGTGCCAGTACACCGAGGGCACAGGGGGCGGCTTACAATGAGCAGTTCTTC. This chain links TRBV3-1 (or the pseudogene TRBV3-2) with TRBJ2-1; TRBD1 aligns across 9 bases. This CDR3 is 17 amino acids long. Germline CDR1 is LGHDT and CDR2 is YNNKEL (reference sequence). With 9 bases clipped from V and 4 bases from J, the junction kept 16 bases outside the gene matches.

CDR3 amino acids: CASSLEGQPQHF. CDR3 nucleotide sequence: TGTGCCAGCAGCTTAGAAGGTCAGCCCCAGCATTTT. The rearrangement joins TRBV7-9 to TRBJ1-5; the D is unclear. There are 12 residues in the CDR3. The germline gives CDR1 SEHNR, CDR2 FQNEAQ (reference sequence). Trimming left V 1 base short and J 6 bases short, with 4 bases between.

This clone was counted a single time. The chain uses TRBV27 and TRBJ2-2; TRBD1 matches 9 bases. J gave up 5 bases and V 5 bases, and 9 bases lay outside the gene matches. Germline CDR1 reads MNHEY; CDR2 reads SMNVEV (reference sequence). The CDR3 consists of 16 residues. The CDR3: CASSTHTGTGTGELFF. For the CDR3, the DNA is TGTGCCAGCAGTACGCACACCGGGACAGGGACCGGGGAGCTGTTTTTT.

The chain links TRBV3-1 (or the pseudogene TRBV3-2) to TRBJ1-1, with 10 nucleotides matching TRBD1. The CDR3 sequence is 16 residues long. After removal of 4 bases from V and 3 bases from J, the junction contained 8 bases not matched to a gene. Germline assignment: CDR1 LGHDT and CDR2 YNNKEL (reference sequence). CDR3 nucleotide sequence: TGTGCCAGCAGCCCCCGGGACAGGGGTGGGGACACTGAAGCTTTCTTT. Translation gives CASSPRDRGGDTEAFF.

The CDR3 spells CASSRGGGMDTEAFF. For the CDR3, the DNA is TGTGCCAGCAGCCGCGGAGGGGGGATGGACACTGAAGCTTTCTTT. This chain connects TRBV5-4 to TRBJ1-1; D perhaps matches TRBD1 (6 bases). Germline CDR1 SGHNT, CDR2 YYREEE (reference sequence). This CDR3 region has 15 residues. V shed 4 bases and J shed 3 bases, with 16 bases lying between them.